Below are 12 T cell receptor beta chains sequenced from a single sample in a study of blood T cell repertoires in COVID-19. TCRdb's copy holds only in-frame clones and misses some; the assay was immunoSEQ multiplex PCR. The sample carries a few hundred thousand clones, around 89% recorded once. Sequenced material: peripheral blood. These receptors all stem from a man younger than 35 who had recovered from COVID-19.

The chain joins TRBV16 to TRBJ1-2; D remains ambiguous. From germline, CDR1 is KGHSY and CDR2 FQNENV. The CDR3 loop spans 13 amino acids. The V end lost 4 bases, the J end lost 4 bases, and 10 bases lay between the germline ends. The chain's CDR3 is CASSRIMSYGYTF. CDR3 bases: TGTGCCAGCAGCCGAATAATGAGCTATGGCTACACCTTC.

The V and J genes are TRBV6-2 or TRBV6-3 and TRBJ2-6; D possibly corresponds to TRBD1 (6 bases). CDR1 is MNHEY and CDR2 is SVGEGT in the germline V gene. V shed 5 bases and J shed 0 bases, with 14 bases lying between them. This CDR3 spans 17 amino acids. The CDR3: CASSRPTGLSGANVLTF. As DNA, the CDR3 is TGTGCCAGCAGTCGCCCGACAGGCCTCTCTGGGGCCAACGTCCTGACTTTC.

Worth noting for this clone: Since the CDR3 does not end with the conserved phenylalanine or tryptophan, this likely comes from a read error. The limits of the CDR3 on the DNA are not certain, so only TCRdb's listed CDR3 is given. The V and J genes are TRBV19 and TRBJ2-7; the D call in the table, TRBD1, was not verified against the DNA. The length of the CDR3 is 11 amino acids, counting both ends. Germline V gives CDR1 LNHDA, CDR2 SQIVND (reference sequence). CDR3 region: CASSIGRQFRG.

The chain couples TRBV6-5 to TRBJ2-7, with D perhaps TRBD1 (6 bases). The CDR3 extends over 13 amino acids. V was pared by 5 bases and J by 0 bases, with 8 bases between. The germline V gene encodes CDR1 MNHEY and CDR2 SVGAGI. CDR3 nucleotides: TGTGCCAGCAGTCTGGGGGCCTCCTACGAGCAGTACTTC. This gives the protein CASSLGASYEQYF.

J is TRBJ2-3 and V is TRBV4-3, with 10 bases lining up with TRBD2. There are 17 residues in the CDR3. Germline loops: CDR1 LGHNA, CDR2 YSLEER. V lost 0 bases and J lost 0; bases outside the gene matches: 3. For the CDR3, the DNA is TGCGCCAGCAGCCAAGAAATAGCGGGGGGTAGCACAGATACGCAGTATTTT. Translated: CASSQEIAGGSTDTQYF.

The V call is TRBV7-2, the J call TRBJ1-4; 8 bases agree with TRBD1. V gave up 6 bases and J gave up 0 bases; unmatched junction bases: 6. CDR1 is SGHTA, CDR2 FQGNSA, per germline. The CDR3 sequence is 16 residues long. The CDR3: CASREQGGATNEKLFF. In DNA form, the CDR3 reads TGTGCCAGCAGAGAACAGGGGGGAGCAACTAATGAAAAACTGTTTTTT.

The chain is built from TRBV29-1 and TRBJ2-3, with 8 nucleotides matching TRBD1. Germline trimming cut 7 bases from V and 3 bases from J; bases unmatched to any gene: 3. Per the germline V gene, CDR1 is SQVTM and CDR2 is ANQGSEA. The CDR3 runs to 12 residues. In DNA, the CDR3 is TGCAGCGCTCGGACAGGGACAGATACGCAGTATTTT. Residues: CSARTGTDTQYF.

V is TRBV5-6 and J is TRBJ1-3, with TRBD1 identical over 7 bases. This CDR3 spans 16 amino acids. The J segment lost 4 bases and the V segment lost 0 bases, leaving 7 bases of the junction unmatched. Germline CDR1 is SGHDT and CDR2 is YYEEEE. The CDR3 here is CASSLEGGAGGNTIYF. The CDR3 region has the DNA TGTGCCAGCAGCTTGGAAGGGGGCGCGGGCGGAAACACCATATATTTT.

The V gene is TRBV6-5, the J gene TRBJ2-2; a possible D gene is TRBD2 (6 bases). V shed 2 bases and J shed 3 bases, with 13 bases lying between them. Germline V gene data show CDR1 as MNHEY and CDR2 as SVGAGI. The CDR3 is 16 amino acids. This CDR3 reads CASSYPVGLDTGELFF. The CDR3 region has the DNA TGTGCCAGCAGTTACCCCGTGGGACTCGACACCGGGGAGCTGTTTTTT.

The CDR3 coding sequence is TGTGCCAGCAGCAAGCTAATCCCCGGGGAGCTGTTTTTT. As protein: CASSKLIPGELFF. This chain links TRBV5-6 with TRBJ2-2; D not certain. Trimming took off 4 bases at V and 6 bases at J, with 10 bases between the two ends. Germline loops: CDR1 SGHDT, CDR2 YYEEEE. This CDR3 comprises 13 residues.

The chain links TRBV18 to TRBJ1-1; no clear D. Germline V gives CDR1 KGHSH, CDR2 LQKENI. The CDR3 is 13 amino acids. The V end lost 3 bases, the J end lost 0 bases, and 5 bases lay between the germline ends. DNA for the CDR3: TGTGCCAGCTCACCCAGATTGAACACTGAAGCTTTCTTT. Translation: CASSPRLNTEAFF.

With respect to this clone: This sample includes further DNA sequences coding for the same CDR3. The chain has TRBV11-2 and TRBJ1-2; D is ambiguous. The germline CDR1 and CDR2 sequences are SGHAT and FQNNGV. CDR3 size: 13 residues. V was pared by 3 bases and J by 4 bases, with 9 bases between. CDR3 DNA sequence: TGTGCCAGCAGCTTGGGAGGGATCTATGGCTACACCTTC. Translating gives CASSLGGIYGYTF.